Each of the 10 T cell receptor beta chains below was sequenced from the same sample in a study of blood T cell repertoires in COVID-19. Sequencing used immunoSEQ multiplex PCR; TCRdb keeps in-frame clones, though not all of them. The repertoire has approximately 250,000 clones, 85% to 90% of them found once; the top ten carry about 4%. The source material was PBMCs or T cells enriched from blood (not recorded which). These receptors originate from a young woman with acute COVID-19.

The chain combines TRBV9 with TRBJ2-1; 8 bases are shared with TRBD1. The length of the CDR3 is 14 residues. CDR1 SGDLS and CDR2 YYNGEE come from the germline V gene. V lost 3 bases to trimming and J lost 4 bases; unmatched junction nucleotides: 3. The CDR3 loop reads CASSGGTGYNEQFF. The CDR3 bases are TGTGCCAGCAGCGGGGGGACAGGTTACAATGAGCAGTTCTTC.

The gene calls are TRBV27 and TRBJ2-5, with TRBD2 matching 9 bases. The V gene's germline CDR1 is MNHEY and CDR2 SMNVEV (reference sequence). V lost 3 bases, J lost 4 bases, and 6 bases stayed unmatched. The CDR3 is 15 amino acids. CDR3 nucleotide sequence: TGTGCCAGCAGTTTTGGACTAGCGCGGGGAGAGACCCAGTACTTC. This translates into CASSFGLARGETQYF.

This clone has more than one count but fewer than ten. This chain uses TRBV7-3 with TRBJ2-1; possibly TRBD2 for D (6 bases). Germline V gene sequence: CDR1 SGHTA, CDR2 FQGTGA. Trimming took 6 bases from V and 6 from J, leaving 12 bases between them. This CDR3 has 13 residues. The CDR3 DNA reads TGTGCCAGCAGTTCCAACGGGGGCAATGAGCAGTTCTTC. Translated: CASSSNGGNEQFF.

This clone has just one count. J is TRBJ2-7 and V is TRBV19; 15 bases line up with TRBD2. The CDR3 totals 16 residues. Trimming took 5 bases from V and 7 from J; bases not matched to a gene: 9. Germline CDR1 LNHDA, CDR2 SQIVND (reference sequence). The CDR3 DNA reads TGTGCCAGTAGTCTAGGACTAGCGGGAGGGTCGCGGGAGCAGTACTTC. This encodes CASSLGLAGGSREQYF.

The CDR3 DNA is TGTGCCAGCTCAAGGACAGGCGCCTACAATGAGCAGTTCTTC. This encodes CASSRTGAYNEQFF. The chain uses TRBV28 and TRBJ2-1, with 7 bases lining up with TRBD1. CDR3 length: 14 amino acids. Germline V gene lookup returns CDR1 MDHEN and CDR2 SYDVKM. V shed 8 bases and J 2 bases; nucleotides not matched to a gene: 6.

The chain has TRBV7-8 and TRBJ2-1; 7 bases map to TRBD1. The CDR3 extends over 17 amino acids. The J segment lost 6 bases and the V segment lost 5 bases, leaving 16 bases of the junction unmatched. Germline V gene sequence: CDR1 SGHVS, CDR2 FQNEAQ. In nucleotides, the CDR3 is TGTGCCAGCAGCCTCAGGGGGACCAAACCCAAATTCAATGAGCAGTTCTTC. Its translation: CASSLRGTKPKFNEQFF.

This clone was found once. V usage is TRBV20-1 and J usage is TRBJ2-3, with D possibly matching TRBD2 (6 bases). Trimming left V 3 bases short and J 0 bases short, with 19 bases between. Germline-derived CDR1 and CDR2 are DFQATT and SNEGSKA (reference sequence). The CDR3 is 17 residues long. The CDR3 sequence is CSASLSGAVSSTDTQYF. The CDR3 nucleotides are TGCAGTGCTAGTCTGTCGGGAGCGGTCTCTAGCACAGATACGCAGTATTTT.

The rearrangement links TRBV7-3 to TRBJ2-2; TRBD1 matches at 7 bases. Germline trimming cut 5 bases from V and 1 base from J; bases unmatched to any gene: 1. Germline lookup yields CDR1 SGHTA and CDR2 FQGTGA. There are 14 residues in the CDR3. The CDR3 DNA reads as TGTGCCAGCAGCGCAGGGGGGAACACCGGGGAGCTGTTTTTT. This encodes CASSAGGNTGELFF. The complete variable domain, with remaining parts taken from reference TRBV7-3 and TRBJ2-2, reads GAGVSQTPSNKVTEKGKYVELRCDPISGHTALYWYRQSLGQGPEFLIYFQGTGAADDSGLPNDRFFAVRPEGSVSTLKIQRTERGDSAVYLCASSAGGNTGELFFGEGSRLTVL.

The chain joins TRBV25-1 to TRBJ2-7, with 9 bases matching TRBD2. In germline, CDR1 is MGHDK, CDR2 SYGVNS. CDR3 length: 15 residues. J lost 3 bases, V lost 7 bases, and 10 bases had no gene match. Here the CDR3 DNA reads TGTGCCAGCACAGTAGCGGGAGAGCTAGGCTACGAGCAGTACTTC. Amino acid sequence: CASTVAGELGYEQYF.

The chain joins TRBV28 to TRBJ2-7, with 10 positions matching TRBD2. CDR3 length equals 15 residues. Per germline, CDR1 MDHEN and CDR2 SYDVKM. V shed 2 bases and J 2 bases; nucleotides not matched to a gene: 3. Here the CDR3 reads CASSLQGLAPYEQYF. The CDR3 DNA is TGTGCCAGCAGTTTACAGGGACTAGCGCCCTACGAGCAGTACTTC.